A single sample is the source of the 10 T cell receptor beta chains below, sequenced in a study of PD-L1 blockade in urothelial cancer. Method: immunoSEQ multiplex PCR; TCRdb's copy keeps in-frame clones and lacks some. This table has around 50,000 clones, about 85% appearing once. Time point here: peripheral blood 6 weeks after treatment start. The sequencing used PBMCs, collected around atezolizumab (anti-PD-L1) treatment. These receptors were obtained from a man aged 45 to 65 with urothelial cancer.

V is TRBV7-8 and J is TRBJ2-5, with 7 bases matching TRBD1. CDR1 is SGHVS and CDR2 is FQNEAQ in the germline V gene. The CDR3 spans 17 residues. Germline trimming cut 3 bases from V and 4 bases from J; bases unmatched to any gene: 14. The CDR3 spells CASSLSRSIRGRETQYF. As DNA, the CDR3 is TGTGCCAGCAGCTTGTCCCGAAGTATCAGGGGGAGAGAGACCCAGTACTTC.

The table lists this clone with a few counts. V is TRBV5-1 and J is TRBJ1-5, with D perhaps matching TRBD1 (5 bases). In germline, CDR1 is SGHRS, CDR2 YFSETQ. The V gene lost 0 bases and the J gene lost 0 bases, with 7 bases spanning the gap. This CDR3 has 15 amino acids. The CDR3 region has the DNA TGCGCCAGCAGCTTGGAGGGGCTTAGCAATCAGCCCCAGCATTTT. It codes for CASSLEGLSNQPQHF.

This clone was found once. An end of the junction differs from the germline gene, which may be a read error. This rearrangement joins TRBV6-5 to TRBJ2-1; 7 bases fit TRBD1. The CDR3 sequence is 15 residues long. CDR1 and CDR2 from the germline V gene are MNHEY and SVGAGI. The CDR3 protein is CASSYAGTDYNKQFF. CDR3 sequence (DNA): TGTGCCAGCAGTTACGCCGGGACAGACTACAATAAGCAGTTCTTC.

The chain joins TRBV5-1 to TRBJ2-5; a possible D gene is TRBD2 (8 bases). Trimming cost V 4 bases and J 5 bases, with 18 bases left between them. The germline V gene encodes CDR1 SGHRS and CDR2 YFSETQ. The CDR3 covers 15 residues. CDR3 sequence: CASSPGGDSGETQYF. CDR3 nucleotide sequence: TGCGCCAGCAGCCCGGGGGGGGACAGCGGGGAGACCCAGTACTTC.

The CDR3, as DNA: TGCGCCAGCAGCTTGGGCCAGGACAGGGAGTATGGCTACACCTTC. Protein: CASSLGQDREYGYTF. The chain is built from TRBV5-1 and TRBJ1-2; 8 positions match TRBD1. Per the germline V gene, CDR1 is SGHRS and CDR2 is YFSETQ. V dropped 0 bases and J dropped 5; count of bases not matched to a gene: 6. The CDR3 spans 15 residues.

This chain's CDR3 is CASSARQESYGYTF. DNA for the CDR3: TGTGCCAGCAGCGCGCGACAGGAAAGCTATGGCTACACCTTC. The chain has TRBV9 and TRBJ1-2; TRBD1 is a possible D gene (6 bases). This CDR3 region has 14 residues. Germline CDR1 reads SGDLS; CDR2 reads YYNGEE. The V gene lost 3 bases and the J gene lost 4 bases, with 13 bases spanning the gap. Supplemented by reference TRBV9 and TRBJ1-2, the full variable domain reads DSGVTQTPKHLITATGQRVTLRCSPRSGDLSVYWYQQSLDQGLQFLIQYYNGEERAKGNILERFSAQQFPDLHSELNLSSLELGDSALYFCASSARQESYGYTFGSGTRLTVV.

V gene TRBV7-3 combines with J gene TRBJ1-2; TRBD1 matches 8 bases. This CDR3 contains 15 residues. Germline V gene sequence: CDR1 SGHTA, CDR2 FQGTGA. The V and J ends lost 2 bases and 2 bases, in that order; junction bases with no gene match: 4. The CDR3 here is CASSLSGQGNYGYTF. The CDR3 bases are TGTGCCAGCAGCTTATCCGGACAGGGCAACTATGGCTACACCTTC.

This clone has just one count. The chain recombines TRBV5-1 with TRBJ2-1; 14 bases are shared with TRBD2. Unmatched junction bases numbered 12, after V lost 0 bases and J lost 4 bases. Germline CDR1 reads SGHRS; CDR2 reads YFSETQ. The CDR3 is 20 residues long. CDR3 sequence: CASSLEPGLAGGSPYNEQFF. The CDR3 bases are TGCGCCAGCAGCTTGGAGCCCGGACTAGCGGGGGGATCCCCGTACAATGAGCAGTTCTTC. The full variable domain, with the rest looked up from reference TRBV5-1 and TRBJ2-1, is KAGVTQTPRYLIKTRGQQVTLSCSPISGHRSVSWYQQTPGQGLQFLFEYFSETQRNKGNFPGRFSGRQFSNSRSEMNVSTLELGDSALYLCASSLEPGLAGGSPYNEQFFGPGTRLTVL.

The gene calls are TRBV7-9 and TRBJ2-3, with 13 positions matching TRBD2. Germline V gives CDR1 SEHNR, CDR2 FQNEAQ (reference sequence). The CDR3 spans 15 residues. J gave up 4 bases and V 5 bases, and 3 bases lay outside the gene matches. CDR3 region: CASSRTSGGADTQYF. The CDR3, as DNA: TGTGCCAGCAGCCGGACTAGCGGGGGTGCAGATACGCAGTATTTT.

The CDR3 loop is CASSLAGYEQYF. The CDR3 region has the DNA TGTGCCAGCAGCTTAGCCGGCTACGAGCAGTACTTC. The chain combines TRBV11-2 with TRBJ2-7; D is undetermined. The CDR3 contains 12 residues. CDR1 SGHAT and CDR2 FQNNGV come from the germline V gene. Trimming left V 1 base short and J 3 bases short, with 4 bases between.